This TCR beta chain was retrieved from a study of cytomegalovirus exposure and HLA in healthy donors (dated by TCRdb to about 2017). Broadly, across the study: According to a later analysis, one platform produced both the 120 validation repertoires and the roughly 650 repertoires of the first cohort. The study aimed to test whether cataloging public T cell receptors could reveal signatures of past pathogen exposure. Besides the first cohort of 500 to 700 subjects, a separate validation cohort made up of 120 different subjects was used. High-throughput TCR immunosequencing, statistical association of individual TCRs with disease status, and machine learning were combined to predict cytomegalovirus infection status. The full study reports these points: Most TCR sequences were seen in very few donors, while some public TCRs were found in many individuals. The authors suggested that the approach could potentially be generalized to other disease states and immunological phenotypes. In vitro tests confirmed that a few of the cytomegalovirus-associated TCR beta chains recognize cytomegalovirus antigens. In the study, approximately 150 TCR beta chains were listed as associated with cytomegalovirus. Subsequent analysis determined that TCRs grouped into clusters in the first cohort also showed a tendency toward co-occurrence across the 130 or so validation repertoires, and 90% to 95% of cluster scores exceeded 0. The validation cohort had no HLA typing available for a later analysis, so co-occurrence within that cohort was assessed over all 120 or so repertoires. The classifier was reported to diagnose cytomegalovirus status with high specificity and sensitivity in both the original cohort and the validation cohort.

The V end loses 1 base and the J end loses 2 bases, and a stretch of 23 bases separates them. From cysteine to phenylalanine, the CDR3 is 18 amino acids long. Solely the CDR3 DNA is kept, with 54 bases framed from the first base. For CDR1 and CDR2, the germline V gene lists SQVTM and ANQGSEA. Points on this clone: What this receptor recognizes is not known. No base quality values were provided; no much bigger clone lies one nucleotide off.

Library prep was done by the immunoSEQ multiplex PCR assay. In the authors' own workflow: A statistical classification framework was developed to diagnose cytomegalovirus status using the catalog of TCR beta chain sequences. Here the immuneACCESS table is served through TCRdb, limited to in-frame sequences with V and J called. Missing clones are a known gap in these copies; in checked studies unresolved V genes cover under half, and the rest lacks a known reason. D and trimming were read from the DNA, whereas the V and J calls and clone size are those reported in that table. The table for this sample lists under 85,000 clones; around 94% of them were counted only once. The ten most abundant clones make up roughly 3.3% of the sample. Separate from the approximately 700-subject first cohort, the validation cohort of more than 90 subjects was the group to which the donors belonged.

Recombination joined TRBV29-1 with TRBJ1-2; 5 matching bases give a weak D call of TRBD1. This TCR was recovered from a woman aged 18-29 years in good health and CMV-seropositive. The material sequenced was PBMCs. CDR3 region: CSVEGLRGPPRGNYGYTF. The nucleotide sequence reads TGCAGCGTTGAAGGGCTACGCGGCCCGCCAAGGGGAAACTATGGCTACACCTTC.